What follows are 22 T cell receptor beta chains derived from one specimen sequenced in a study of PD-1 blockade in mismatch repair-deficient tumors. The protocol was immunoSEQ multiplex PCR, while the TCRdb copy is restricted to in-frame clones and leaves out a portion. Counted here are 45,000 to 60,000 clones, over 65% occurring once; the ten biggest clones make up over 3%. The sample was peripheral blood, taken 4 weeks after starting pembrolizumab. All receptors come from an adult with mismatch repair-deficient cancer.

V and J are TRBV5-4 and TRBJ2-2; TRBD1 matches 9 bases. Germline V gene lookup returns CDR1 SGHNT and CDR2 YYREEE (reference sequence). This CDR3 region has 13 residues. The V and J ends lost 4 bases and 7 bases, in that order; junction bases with no gene match: 2. In DNA form, the CDR3 reads TGTGCCAGCAGCCGACAGGGGGGCGGGGAGCTGTTTTTT. Protein product: CASSRQGGGELFF.

On this clone: Different DNA sequences within this sample yield the same CDR3. The chain uses TRBV25-1 and TRBJ2-1, with 8 bases aligning to TRBD2. The CDR3 covers 15 residues. Per germline, CDR1 MGHDK and CDR2 SYGVNS. The junction had 3 bases not matched to a gene; V was cut back by 1 base and J by 4 bases. The CDR3: CASSESGTSYNEQFF. In nucleotides, the CDR3 is TGTGCCAGCAGTGAATCTGGGACTAGTTACAATGAGCAGTTCTTC.

Concerning this clone: A read error may produce the germline difference seen at one junction end. The CDR3 DNA reads as TGTGCTAGCAGCTTAGAGTCCGGGGAGCTGTTTTTT. This gives the protein CASSLESGELFF. The rearrangement uses TRBV7-7 and TRBJ2-2; D is uncertain. The germline gives CDR1 SSHAT, CDR2 FNYEAQ (reference sequence). CDR3 length: 12 amino acids.

The chain recombines TRBV10-2 with TRBJ2-2; D is undetermined. The CDR3 is 14 amino acids. Trimming stripped 8 bases from V and 0 bases from J, with 10 bases between. Germline assignment: CDR1 WSHSY and CDR2 SAAADI. DNA for the CDR3: TGCGCCAGCTCCCTGGATACGAACACCGGGGAGCTGTTTTTT. This encodes CASSLDTNTGELFF.

This rearrangement joins TRBV28 to TRBJ1-2, with no clear D. Trimming stripped 6 bases from V and 4 bases from J, with 12 bases between. The CDR3 extends over 13 amino acids. CDR1 is MDHEN, CDR2 SYDVKM, per germline. CDR3 DNA: TGTGCCAGCAGCCCACCAGGACTCTATGGCTACACCTTC. This encodes CASSPPGLYGYTF.

This clone was observed a handful of times. J is TRBJ2-7 and V is TRBV11-2; possibly TRBD2 for D (6 bases). The V gene's germline CDR1 is SGHAT and CDR2 FQNNGV. The CDR3 is 16 amino acids. Trimming removed 5 bases from V and 0 bases from J, with 17 bases in between. This CDR3 is CASSRDIGTPSYEQYF. In DNA, the CDR3 is TGTGCCAGCAGCCGGGATATCGGGACTCCCTCCTACGAGCAGTACTTC. Full variable domain (outside the CDR3, taken from reference TRBV11-2 and TRBJ2-7): EAGVAQSPRYKIIEKRQSVAFWCNPISGHATLYWYQQILGQGPKLLIQFQNNGVVDDSQLPKDRFSAERLKGVDSTLKIQPAKLEDSAVYLCASSRDIGTPSYEQYFGPGTRLTVT.

This clone was seen only a few times. The chain links TRBV7-6 to TRBJ2-7; maybe TRBD1 (5 bases). This CDR3 comprises 13 residues. Germline assignment: CDR1 SGHVS and CDR2 FNYEAQ. Trimming took off 4 bases at V and 3 bases at J, with 10 bases between the two ends. As DNA, the CDR3 is TGTGCCAGCAGCTCAGGGTTAAGCTACGAGCAGTACTTC. It encodes CASSSGLSYEQYF.

This rearrangement joins TRBV23-1 to TRBJ2-5; 13 bases line up with TRBD2. TRBV23-1 is annotated as an ORF whose role is uncertain. The CDR3 consists of 19 residues. The trim removed 2 bases at V and 5 bases at J, leaving 14 bases unmatched. The CDR3 loop reads CASSQTGTSGNPSGETQYF. CDR3 in DNA: TGCGCCAGCAGTCAAACCGGGACTAGCGGGAACCCCTCGGGGGAGACCCAGTACTTC.

V gene TRBV7-2 combines with J gene TRBJ2-1; no clear D gene. Per the germline V gene, CDR1 is SGHTA and CDR2 is FQGNSA. This CDR3 contains 14 residues. V shed 1 base and J shed 4 bases, with 8 bases lying between them. The CDR3 region has the DNA TGTGCCAGCAGCTTAGTTGCCCAATACAATGAGCAGTTCTTC. It translates to CASSLVAQYNEQFF.

V gene TRBV29-1 combines with J gene TRBJ1-1, with a possible D match to TRBD1 (6 bases). In germline, CDR1 is SQVTM, CDR2 ANQGSEA. The CDR3 contains 11 residues. The CDR3 nucleotides read TGCAGGGCCGGAGGGGGGACTGAAGCTTTCTTT. Its translation is CRAGGGTEAFF.

The chain employs TRBV5-1 and TRBJ2-2; possibly TRBD2 for D (6 bases). V gave up 3 bases and J gave up 7 bases, with 13 bases separating them. Germline CDR1 is SGHRS and CDR2 is YFSETQ. The CDR3 has 14 residues. CDR3: CASSSALGSGELFF. DNA of the CDR3: TGCGCCAGCAGCTCCGCCCTCGGGAGCGGGGAGCTGTTTTTT.

The V call is TRBV7-3, the J call TRBJ2-3, with 11 bases fitting TRBD2. The CDR3 contains 17 residues. V lost 2 bases to trimming and J lost 1 base; unmatched junction nucleotides: 5. CDR1 is SGHTA, CDR2 FQGTGA, per germline. The CDR3 region has the DNA TGTGCCAGCAGCTTATCGGGGGGACTAGCGGGCACAGATACGCAGTATTTT. It translates to CASSLSGGLAGTDTQYF. The complete variable domain, with remaining parts taken from reference TRBV7-3 and TRBJ2-3, reads GAGVSQTPSNKVTEKGKYVELRCDPISGHTALYWYRQSLGQGPEFLIYFQGTGAADDSGLPNDRFFAVRPEGSVSTLKIQRTERGDSAVYLCASSLSGGLAGTDTQYFGPGTRLTVL.

The V and J genes are TRBV11-2 and TRBJ2-7, with 7 bases fitting TRBD1. J was trimmed by 0 bases and V by 2 bases; bases with no gene match: 4. The CDR3 spans 15 residues. Germline CDR1 SGHAT, CDR2 FQNNGV. The CDR3 DNA sequence: TGTGCCAGCAGCTTATTAGGACAGGACTCCTACGAGCAGTACTTC. This gives the protein CASSLLGQDSYEQYF. Full variable domain (remainder filled in from reference TRBV11-2 and TRBJ2-7): EAGVAQSPRYKIIEKRQSVAFWCNPISGHATLYWYQQILGQGPKLLIQFQNNGVVDDSQLPKDRFSAERLKGVDSTLKIQPAKLEDSAVYLCASSLLGQDSYEQYFGPGTRLTVT.

The chain recombines TRBV7-9 with TRBJ1-1, with D hard to call. Per the germline V gene, CDR1 is SEHNR and CDR2 is FQNEAQ (reference sequence). Trimming took off 1 base at V and 1 base at J, with 4 bases between the two ends. This CDR3 comprises 13 residues. CDR3: CASSLVTNTEAFF. As DNA, the CDR3 is TGTGCCAGCAGCTTAGTTACGAACACTGAAGCTTTCTTT.

This rearrangement joins TRBV19 to TRBJ2-1; 9 positions match TRBD2. V dropped 0 bases and J dropped 2; count of bases not matched to a gene: 2. This CDR3 is built from 16 residues. Germline V gives CDR1 LNHDA, CDR2 SQIVND (reference sequence). CDR3: CASSIEAGGPYNEQFF. The CDR3 DNA follows: TGTGCCAGTAGTATAGAGGCGGGAGGGCCCTACAATGAGCAGTTCTTC.

The genes are TRBV27 and TRBJ1-5, with D possibly TRBD1 on 6 matching bases. Trimming left V 6 bases short and J 5 bases short, with 17 bases between. This CDR3 comprises 15 residues. The V gene's germline CDR1 is MNHEY and CDR2 SMNVEV (reference sequence). The CDR3: CASRRGVGVDQPQHF. CDR3 nucleotides: TGTGCCAGCAGGAGGGGGGTAGGGGTCGATCAGCCCCAGCATTTT.

The rearrangement uses TRBV5-4 and TRBJ2-1; D assignment may be TRBD1 or TRBD2 (5 bases each). The CDR3 consists of 16 residues. Trimming left V 2 bases short and J 1 base short, with 13 bases between. Germline V gene sequence: CDR1 SGHNT, CDR2 YYREEE (reference sequence). As DNA, the CDR3 is TGTGCCAGCAGCTTCGACCCCGGGACGTCCTACAATGAGCAGTTCTTC. This gives the protein CASSFDPGTSYNEQFF.

V usage is TRBV2 and J usage is TRBJ2-5; D remains unclear. The length of the CDR3 is 13 residues. V shed 4 bases and J shed 3 bases, with 9 bases lying between them. CDR1 and CDR2 from the germline V gene are SNHLY and FYNNEI. For the CDR3, the DNA is TGTGCCAGCAGTGTATATCAGGAAGAGACCCAGTACTTC. Its translation is CASSVYQEETQYF.

The CDR3 region is CASSQASGPSYNEQFF. CDR3 bases: TGTGCCAGCAGCCAGGCGAGCGGCCCCTCCTACAATGAGCAGTTCTTC. The chain carries TRBV7-6 and TRBJ2-1; D is possibly TRBD2 (5 bases). V lost 5 bases and J lost 0, with 14 bases in between. The CDR3 is 16 amino acids. Germline V gene lookup returns CDR1 SGHVS and CDR2 FNYEAQ. Full variable domain (rest looked up from reference TRBV7-6 and TRBJ2-1): GAGVSQSPRYKVTKRGQDVALRCDPISGHVSLYWYRQALGQGPEFLTYFNYEAQQDKSGLPNDRFSAERPEGSISTLTIQRTEQRDSAMYRCASSQASGPSYNEQFFGPGTRLTVL.

This chain links TRBV5-1 with TRBJ1-5, with 9 positions matching TRBD1. Germline assignment: CDR1 SGHRS and CDR2 YFSETQ. V lost 4 bases and J lost 7; bases outside the gene matches: 6. The CDR3 sequence is 14 residues long. CDR3 nucleotides: TGCGCCAGCAGCCCACAGGGGGCAGGCCAGCCCCAGCATTTT. Its protein is CASSPQGAGQPQHF.

CDR3 in DNA: TGTGCCAGCAGCTCCTACCGCGGCAGGGGTGGAACCGGGGAGCTGTTTTTT. This encodes CASSSYRGRGGTGELFF. J is TRBJ2-2 and V is TRBV11-3, with D possibly being TRBD1 (6 bases). Germline CDR1 SGHNT, CDR2 YENEEA. The CDR3 is 17 residues long. V lost 4 bases and J lost 5, with 20 bases in between.

The chain recombines TRBV25-1 with TRBJ1-4; 7 nucleotides align to TRBD1. This CDR3 region has 15 residues. Germline V gives CDR1 MGHDK, CDR2 SYGVNS. The V gene end was trimmed by 3 bases and the J gene end by 5 bases; junction bases not matched to a gene: 6. CDR3 coding DNA: TGTGCCAGCAGTGACAGGGGGACAGCCAATGAAAAACTGTTTTTT. Its protein product is CASSDRGTANEKLFF.